This TCR beta chain was sequenced during a study of radiotherapy plus CTLA-4 blockade in lung cancer. Study-wide findings and caveats: Among blood TCR repertoires after radiotherapy plus ipilimumab, tumor-derived clones expanded.

The CDR3 is made up of 13 amino acids. Trimming took off 4 bases at V and 7 bases at J, with 12 bases between the two ends. CDR1 is SGDLS, CDR2 YYNGEE, per germline. Of note for this clone: Antigen specificity is unknown.

Using immunoSEQ multiplex PCR, the repertoire was profiled, and TCRdb retains in-frame clones only, with some absent. Seen here are about 49,000 clones, 70% to 90% observed once, and the top ten hold 25% to 35%. This receptor was taken from a human donor with non-small cell lung cancer whose response to radiotherapy plus ipilimumab could not be evaluated. This specimen was peripheral blood, taken from a patient treated with radiotherapy plus ipilimumab. The chain couples TRBV9 to TRBJ2-1, with D tentatively TRBD1 (8 bases). CDR3 amino acids: CASSHRGGNEQFF. CDR3 DNA: TGTGCCAGCAGCCACAGGGGGGGGAATGAGCAGTTCTTC.